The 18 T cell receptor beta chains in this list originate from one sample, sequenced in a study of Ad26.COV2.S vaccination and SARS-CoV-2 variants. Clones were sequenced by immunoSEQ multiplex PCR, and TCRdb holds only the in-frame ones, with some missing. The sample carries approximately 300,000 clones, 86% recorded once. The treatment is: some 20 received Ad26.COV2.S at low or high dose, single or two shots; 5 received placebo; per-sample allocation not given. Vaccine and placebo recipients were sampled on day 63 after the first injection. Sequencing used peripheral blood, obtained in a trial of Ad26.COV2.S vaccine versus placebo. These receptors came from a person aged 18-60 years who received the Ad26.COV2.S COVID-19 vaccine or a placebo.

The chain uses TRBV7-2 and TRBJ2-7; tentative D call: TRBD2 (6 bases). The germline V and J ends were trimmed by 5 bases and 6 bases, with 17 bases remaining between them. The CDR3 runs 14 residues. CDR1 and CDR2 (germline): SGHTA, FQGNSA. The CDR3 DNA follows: TGTGCCAGCAGCCCCCGGGGTGGGGGGTTCGAGCAGTACTTC. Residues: CASSPRGGGFEQYF.

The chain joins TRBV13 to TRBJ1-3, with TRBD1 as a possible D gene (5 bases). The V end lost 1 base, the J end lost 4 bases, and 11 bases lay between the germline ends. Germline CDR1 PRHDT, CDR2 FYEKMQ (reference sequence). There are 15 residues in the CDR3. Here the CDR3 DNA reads TGTGCCAGCAGCTTAGATGGGGGTTCAGGAAACACCATATATTTT. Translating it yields CASSLDGGSGNTIYF.

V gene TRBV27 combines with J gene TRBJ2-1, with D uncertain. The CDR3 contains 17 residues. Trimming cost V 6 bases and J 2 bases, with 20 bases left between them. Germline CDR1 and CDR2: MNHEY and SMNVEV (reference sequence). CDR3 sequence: CASSLDRRPVPYNEQFF. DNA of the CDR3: TGTGCCAGCAGCCTAGACCGTAGACCTGTACCCTACAATGAGCAGTTCTTC.

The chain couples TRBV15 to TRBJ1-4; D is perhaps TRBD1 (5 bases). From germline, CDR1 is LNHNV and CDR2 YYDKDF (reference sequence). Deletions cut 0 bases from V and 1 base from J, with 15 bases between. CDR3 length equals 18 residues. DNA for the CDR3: TGTGCCACCAGCAGAGACCCTACGTCCCAGGGAACTAATGAAAAACTGTTTTTT. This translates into CATSRDPTSQGTNEKLFF.

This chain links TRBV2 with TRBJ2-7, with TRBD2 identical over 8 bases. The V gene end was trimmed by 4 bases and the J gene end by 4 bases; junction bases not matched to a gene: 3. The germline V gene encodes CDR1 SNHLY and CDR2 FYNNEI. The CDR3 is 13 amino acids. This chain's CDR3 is CASSGVAGYEQYF. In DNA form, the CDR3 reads TGTGCCAGCAGTGGGGTAGCGGGGTACGAGCAGTACTTC.

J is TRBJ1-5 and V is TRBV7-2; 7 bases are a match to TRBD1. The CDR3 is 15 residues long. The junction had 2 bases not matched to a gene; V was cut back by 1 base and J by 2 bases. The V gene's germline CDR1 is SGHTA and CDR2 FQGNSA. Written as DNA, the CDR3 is TGTGCCAGCAGCTTAGACGGACAGGGCAATCAGCCCCAGCATTTT. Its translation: CASSLDGQGNQPQHF.

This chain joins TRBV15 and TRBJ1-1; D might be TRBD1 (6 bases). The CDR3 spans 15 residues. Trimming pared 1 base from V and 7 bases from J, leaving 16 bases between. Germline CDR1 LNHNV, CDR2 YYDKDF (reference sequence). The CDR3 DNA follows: TGTGCCACCAGCAGAGCCCTAGGAGGGGGTGGTGAAGCTTTCTTT. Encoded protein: CATSRALGGGGEAFF.

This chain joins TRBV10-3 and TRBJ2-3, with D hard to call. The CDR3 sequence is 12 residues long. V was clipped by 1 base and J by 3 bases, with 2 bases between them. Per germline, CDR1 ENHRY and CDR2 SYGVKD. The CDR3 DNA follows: TGTGCCATCAGTGAGTATACAGATACGCAGTATTTT. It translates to CAISEYTDTQYF.

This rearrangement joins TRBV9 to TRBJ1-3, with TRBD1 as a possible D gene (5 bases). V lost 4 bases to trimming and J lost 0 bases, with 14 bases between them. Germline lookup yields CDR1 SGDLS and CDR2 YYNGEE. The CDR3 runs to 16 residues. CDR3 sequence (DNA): TGTGCCAGCAGCCCCCGGGGCGATAGCTCTGGAAACACCATATATTTT. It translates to CASSPRGDSSGNTIYF.

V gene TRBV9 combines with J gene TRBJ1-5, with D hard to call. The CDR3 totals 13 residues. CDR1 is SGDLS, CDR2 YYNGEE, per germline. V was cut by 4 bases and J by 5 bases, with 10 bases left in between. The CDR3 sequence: CASSIDGYQPQHF. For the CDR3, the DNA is TGTGCCAGCAGCATTGACGGCTATCAGCCCCAGCATTTT.

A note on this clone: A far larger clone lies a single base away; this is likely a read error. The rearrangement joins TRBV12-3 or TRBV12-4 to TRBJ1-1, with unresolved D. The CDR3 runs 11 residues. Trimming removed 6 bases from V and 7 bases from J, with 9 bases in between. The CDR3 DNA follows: TGTGCCAGCAGCCCAGACATTGAAGCTTTCTTT. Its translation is CASSPDIEAFF.

In nucleotides, the CDR3 is TGCGCCAGCAGCCCATGGGCCTGGGGGCAGGACTATGGCTACACCTTC. Its translation is CASSPWAWGQDYGYTF. This chain links TRBV5-1 with TRBJ1-2; weak D call: TRBD1 (6 bases). The V gene lost 4 bases and the J gene lost 3 bases, with 19 bases spanning the gap. CDR1 SGHRS and CDR2 YFSETQ come from the germline V gene. This CDR3 region has 16 residues.

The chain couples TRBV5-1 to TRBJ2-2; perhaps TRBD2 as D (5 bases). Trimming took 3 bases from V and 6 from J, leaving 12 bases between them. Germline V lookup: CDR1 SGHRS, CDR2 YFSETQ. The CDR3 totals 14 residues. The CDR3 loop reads CASSSEGRAGELFF. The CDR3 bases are TGCGCCAGCAGCTCTGAGGGTAGGGCCGGGGAGCTGTTTTTT. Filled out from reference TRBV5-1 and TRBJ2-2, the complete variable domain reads KAGVTQTPRYLIKTRGQQVTLSCSPISGHRSVSWYQQTPGQGLQFLFEYFSETQRNKGNFPGRFSGRQFSNSRSEMNVSTLELGDSALYLCASSSEGRAGELFFGEGSRLTVL.

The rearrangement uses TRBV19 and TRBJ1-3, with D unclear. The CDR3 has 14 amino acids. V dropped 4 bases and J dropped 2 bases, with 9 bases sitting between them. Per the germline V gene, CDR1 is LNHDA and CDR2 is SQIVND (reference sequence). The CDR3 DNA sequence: TGTGCCAGTAGTAACCGTGGGGCTGGAAACACCATATATTTT. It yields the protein CASSNRGAGNTIYF. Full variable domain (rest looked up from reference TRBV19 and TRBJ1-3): DGGITQSPKYLFRKEGQNVTLSCEQNLNHDAMYWYRQDPGQGLRLIYYSQIVNDFQKGDIAEGYSVSREKKESFPLTVTSAQKNPTAFYLCASSNRGAGNTIYFGEGSWLTVV.

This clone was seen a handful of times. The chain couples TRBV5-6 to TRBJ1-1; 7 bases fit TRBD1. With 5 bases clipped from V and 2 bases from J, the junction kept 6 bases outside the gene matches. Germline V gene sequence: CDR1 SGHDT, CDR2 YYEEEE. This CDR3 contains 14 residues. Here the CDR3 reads CASSDRQGNTEAFF. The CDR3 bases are TGTGCCAGCAGTGACAGACAGGGAAACACTGAAGCTTTCTTT.

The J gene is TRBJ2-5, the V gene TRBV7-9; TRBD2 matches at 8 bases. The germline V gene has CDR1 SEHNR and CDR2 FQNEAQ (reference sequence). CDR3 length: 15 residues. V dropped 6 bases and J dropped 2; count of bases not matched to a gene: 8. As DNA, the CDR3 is TGTGCCAGCAGTTCACTAGCGGCATTACAAGAGACCCAGTACTTC. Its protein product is CASSSLAALQETQYF.

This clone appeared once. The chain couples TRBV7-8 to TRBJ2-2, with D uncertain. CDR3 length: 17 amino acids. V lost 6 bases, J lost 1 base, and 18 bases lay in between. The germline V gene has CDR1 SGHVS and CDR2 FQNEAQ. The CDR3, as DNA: TGTGCCAGCAGTTTAAAGGGTGGTTTTGTGAACACCGGGGAGCTGTTTTTT. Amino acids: CASSLKGGFVNTGELFF. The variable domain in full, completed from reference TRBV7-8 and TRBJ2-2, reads GAGVSQSPRYKVAKRGQDVALRCDPISGHVSLFWYQQALGQGPEFLTYFQNEAQLDKSGLPSDRFFAERPEGSVSTLKIQRTQQEDSAVYLCASSLKGGFVNTGELFFGEGSRLTVL.

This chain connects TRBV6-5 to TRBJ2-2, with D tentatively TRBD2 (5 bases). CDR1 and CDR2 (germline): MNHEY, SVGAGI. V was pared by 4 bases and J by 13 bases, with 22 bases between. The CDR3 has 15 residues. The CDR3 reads CASSSNALSGLVLFF. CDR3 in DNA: TGTGCCAGCAGTTCCAATGCCTTAAGCGGATTAGTGCTGTTTTTT.